Listed below are T cell receptor beta chains from one sample, sequenced in a study of cytomegalovirus exposure and HLA in healthy donors. Repertoires were generated with immunoSEQ multiplex PCR, while TCRdb's copy carries only in-frame clones and drops some. Of some 95,000 clones in the sample, approximately 65% were seen once. Specimen: PBMCs. All receptors derive from a man under 40 in good health and CMV-seronegative. The CDR3 runs from the conserved cysteine through the conserved F or W. A D gene is named only where the DNA matches it firmly. Size values are once, few and many counts, or a class for expanded clones, and some rows have none.

d_call	clone_size	v_call	j_call	cdr3_nt	cdr3_aa
TRBD2	NA	TRBV7-3	TRBJ2-3	TGTGCCAGCAGCTTACGGGGGGGTCGCACAGATACGCAGTATTTT	CASSLRGGRTDTQYF
NA	NA	TRBV18	TRBJ1-2	TGTGCCAGCTCACCAACGACGGATCTAGGCTATGGCTACACCTTC	CASSPTTDLGYGYTF
NA	NA	TRBV15	TRBJ1-2	TGTGCCACCAGGGACCGGGGATCCGGCTACACCTTC	CATRDRGSGYTF
NA	NA	TRBV7-6	TRBJ1-1	TGTGCCAGCAGCGTCGTCCGGGACACTGAAGCTTTCTTT	CASSVVRDTEAFF
TRBD2	NA	TRBV28	TRBJ2-7	TGTGCCAGCAGTTTATCAGGGACTAGCGGGCCCTACGAGCAGTACTTC	CASSLSGTSGPYEQYF
NA	NA	TRBV18	TRBJ1-4	TGTGCCAGCTCACTTCTACAGGACCCTAATGAAAAACTGTTTTTT	CASSLLQDPNEKLFF
TRBD1	NA	TRBV27	TRBJ1-5	TGTGCCAGCAGTCAAGGGGGCGGTCAGCCCCAGCATTTT	CASSQGGGQPQHF
NA	NA	TRBV7-9	TRBJ2-3	TGTGCCAGCAGCGATCAGGGTGTTGCCTCAGATACGCAGTATTTT	CASSDQGVASDTQYF
TRBD1	NA	TRBV7-2	TRBJ1-2	TGTGCCAGCAGCCAGCGACAGGGTGGCGGCTATGGCTACACCTTC	CASSQRQGGGYGYTF
TRBD1	NA	TRBV2	TRBJ2-7	TGTGCCAGCAGGGGGGGACAGGGAAGGTACGAGCAGTACTTC	CASRGGQGRYEQYF
NA	NA	TRBV5-6	TRBJ1-4	TGTGCCAGCAGAGGGGGGGCCGGCGATGAAAAACTGTTTTTT	CASRGGAGDEKLFF
TRBD1	few	TRBV30	TRBJ1-2	TGTGCCTGGAGTACGACAGGGGGCGCTGGCTACACCTTC	CAWSTTGGAGYTF
NA	NA	TRBV30	TRBJ1-1	TGTGCCTGGACCGGGGAGGGAGTTGGGCACACTGAAGCTTTCTTT	CAWTGEGVGHTEAFF